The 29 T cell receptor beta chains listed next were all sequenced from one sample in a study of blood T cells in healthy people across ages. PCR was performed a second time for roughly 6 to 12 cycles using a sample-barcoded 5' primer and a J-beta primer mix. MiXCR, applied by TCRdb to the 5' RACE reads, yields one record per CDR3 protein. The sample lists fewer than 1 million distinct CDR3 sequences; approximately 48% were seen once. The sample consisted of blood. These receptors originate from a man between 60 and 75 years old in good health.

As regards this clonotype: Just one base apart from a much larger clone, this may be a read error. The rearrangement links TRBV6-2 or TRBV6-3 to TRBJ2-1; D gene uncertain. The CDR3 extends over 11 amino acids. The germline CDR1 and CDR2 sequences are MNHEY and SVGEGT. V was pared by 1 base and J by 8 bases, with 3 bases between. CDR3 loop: CASSYWDEQFF. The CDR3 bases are TGTGCCAGCAGTTACTGGGATGAGCAGTTCTTC.

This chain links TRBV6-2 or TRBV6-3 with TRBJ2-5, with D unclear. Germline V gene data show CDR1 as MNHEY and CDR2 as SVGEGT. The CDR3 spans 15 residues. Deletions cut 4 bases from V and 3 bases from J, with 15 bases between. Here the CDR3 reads CASSWPSTKEETQYF. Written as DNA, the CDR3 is TGTGCCAGCAGTTGGCCCAGTACGAAAGAAGAGACCCAGTACTTC.

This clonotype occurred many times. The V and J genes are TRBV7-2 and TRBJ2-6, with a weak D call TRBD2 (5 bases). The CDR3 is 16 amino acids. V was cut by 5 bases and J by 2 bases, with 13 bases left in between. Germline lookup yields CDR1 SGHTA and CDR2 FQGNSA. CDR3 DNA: TGTGCCAGCAGCCATTCATCGGGGACTGGGGCCAACGTCCTGACTTTC. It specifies CASSHSSGTGANVLTF.

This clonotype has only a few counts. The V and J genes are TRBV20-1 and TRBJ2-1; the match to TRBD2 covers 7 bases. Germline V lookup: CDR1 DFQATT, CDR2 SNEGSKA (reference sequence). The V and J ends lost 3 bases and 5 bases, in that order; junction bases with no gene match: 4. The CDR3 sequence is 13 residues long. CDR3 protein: CSASRLADNEQFF. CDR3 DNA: TGCAGTGCTAGTAGGCTAGCGGACAATGAGCAGTTCTTC.

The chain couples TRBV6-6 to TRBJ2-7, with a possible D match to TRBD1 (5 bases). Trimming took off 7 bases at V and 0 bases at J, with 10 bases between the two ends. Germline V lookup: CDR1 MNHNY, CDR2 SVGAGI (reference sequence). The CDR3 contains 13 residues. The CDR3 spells CASTTGHSYEQYF. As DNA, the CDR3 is TGTGCCAGCACCACAGGACACTCCTACGAGCAGTACTTC.

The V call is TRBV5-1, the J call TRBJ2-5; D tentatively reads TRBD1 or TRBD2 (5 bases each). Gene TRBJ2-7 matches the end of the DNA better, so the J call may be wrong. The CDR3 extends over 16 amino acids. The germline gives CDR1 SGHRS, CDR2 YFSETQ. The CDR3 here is CASSLGSGARFYEQYF. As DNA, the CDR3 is TGCGCCAGCAGCTTGGGTTCCGGGGCAAGGTTCTACGAGCAGTACTTC.

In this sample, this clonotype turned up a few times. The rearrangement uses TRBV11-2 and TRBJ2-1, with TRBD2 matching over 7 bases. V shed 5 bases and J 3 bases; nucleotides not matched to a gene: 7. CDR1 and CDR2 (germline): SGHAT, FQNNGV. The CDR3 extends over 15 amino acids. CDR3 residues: CASSSRDYNYNEQFF. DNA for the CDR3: TGTGCCAGCAGCAGCCGGGACTATAACTACAATGAGCAGTTCTTC.

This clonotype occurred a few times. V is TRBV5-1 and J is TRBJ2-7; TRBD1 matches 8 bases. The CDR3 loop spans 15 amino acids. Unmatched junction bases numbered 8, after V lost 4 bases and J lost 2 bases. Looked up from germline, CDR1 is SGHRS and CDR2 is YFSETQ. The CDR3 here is CASSPQGVPAYEQYF. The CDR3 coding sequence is TGCGCCAGCAGCCCACAGGGGGTTCCGGCCTACGAGCAGTACTTC.

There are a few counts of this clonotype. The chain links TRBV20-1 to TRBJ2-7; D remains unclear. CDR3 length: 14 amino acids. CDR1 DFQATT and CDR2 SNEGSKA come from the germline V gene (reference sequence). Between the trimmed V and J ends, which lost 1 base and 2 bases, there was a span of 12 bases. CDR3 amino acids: CSARVVNSPYEQYF. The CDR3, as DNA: TGCAGTGCTAGAGTCGTCAACAGTCCCTACGAGCAGTACTTC.

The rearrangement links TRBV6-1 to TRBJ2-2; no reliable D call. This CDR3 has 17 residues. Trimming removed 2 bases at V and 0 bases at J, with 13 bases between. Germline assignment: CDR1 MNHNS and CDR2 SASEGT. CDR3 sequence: CASSEMTQPPNTGELFF. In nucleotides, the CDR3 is TGTGCCAGCAGTGAAATGACACAACCTCCGAACACCGGGGAGCTGTTTTTT.

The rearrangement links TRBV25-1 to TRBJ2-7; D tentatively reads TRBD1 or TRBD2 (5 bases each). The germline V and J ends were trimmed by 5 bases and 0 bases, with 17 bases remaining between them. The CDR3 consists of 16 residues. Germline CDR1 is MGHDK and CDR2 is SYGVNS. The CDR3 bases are TGTGCCAGCAGTCCGACCGGGACGCAAAACTCCTACGAGCAGTACTTC. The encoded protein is CASSPTGTQNSYEQYF.

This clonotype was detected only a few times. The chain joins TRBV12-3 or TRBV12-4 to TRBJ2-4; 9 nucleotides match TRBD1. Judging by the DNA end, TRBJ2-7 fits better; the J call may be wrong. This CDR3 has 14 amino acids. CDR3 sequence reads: CASSPDRGVHEQYF. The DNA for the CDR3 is TGTGCCAGCAGTCCGGACAGGGGTGTACACGAGCAGTACTTC.

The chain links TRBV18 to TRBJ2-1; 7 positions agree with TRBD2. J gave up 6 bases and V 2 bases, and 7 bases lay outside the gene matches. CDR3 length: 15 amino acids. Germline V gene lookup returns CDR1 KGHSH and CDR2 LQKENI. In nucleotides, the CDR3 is TGTGCCAGCTCACCATTAAGAGCGGGGCTCAATGAGCAGTTCTTC. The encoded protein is CASSPLRAGLNEQFF.

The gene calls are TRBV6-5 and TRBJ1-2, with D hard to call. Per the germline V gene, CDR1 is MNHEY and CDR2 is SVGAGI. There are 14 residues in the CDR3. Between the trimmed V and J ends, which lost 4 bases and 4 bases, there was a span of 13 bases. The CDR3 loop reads CASSLGPALYGYTF. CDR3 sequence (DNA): TGTGCCAGCAGTTTAGGGCCAGCGCTCTATGGCTACACCTTC.

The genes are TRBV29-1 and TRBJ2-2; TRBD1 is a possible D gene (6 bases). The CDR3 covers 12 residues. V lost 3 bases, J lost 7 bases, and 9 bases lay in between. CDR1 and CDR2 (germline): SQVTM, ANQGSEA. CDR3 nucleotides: TGCAGCGTTGAGGGGGCGGTCGGGGAGCTGTTTTTT. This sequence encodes CSVEGAVGELFF.

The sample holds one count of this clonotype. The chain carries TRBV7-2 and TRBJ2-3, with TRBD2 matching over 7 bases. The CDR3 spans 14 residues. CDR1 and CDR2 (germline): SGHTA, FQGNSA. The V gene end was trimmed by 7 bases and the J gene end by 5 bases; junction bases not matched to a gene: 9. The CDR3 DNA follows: TGTGCCAGCACCCATCGGGGGGAGGGAGATACGCAGTATTTT. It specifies CASTHRGEGDTQYF.

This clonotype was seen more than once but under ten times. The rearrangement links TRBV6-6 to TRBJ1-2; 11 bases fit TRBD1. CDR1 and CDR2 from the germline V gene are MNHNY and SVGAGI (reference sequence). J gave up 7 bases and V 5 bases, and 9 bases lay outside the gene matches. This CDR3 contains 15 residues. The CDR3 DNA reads TGTGCCAGCAGTAGAGACGGACAGGGGGCGCTTGGCTACACCTTC. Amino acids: CASSRDGQGALGYTF.

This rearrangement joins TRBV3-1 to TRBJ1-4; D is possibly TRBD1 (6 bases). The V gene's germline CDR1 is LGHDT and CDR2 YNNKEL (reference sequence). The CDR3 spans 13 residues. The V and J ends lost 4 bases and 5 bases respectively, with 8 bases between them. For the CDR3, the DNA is TGTGCCAGCAGCCGGACAGAGAATGAAAAACTGTTTTTT. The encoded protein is CASSRTENEKLFF.

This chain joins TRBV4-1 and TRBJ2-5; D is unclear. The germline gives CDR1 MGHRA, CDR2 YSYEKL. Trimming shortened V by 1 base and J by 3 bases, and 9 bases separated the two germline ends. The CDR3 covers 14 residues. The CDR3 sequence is CASSQGLLKETQYF. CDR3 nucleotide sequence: TGCGCCAGCAGCCAAGGTCTCTTAAAAGAGACCCAGTACTTC.

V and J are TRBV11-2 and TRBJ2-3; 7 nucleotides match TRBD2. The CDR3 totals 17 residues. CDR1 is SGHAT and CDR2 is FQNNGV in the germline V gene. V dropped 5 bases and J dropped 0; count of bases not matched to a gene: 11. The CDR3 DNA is TGTGCCAGCAGCCTTTCTCGCCAGCGGGGAAGCACAGATACGCAGTATTTT. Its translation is CASSLSRQRGSTDTQYF.

In DNA form, the CDR3 reads TGTGCCAGCAGCCAGGGATTTTCCTACAATGAGCAGTACTTC. It translates to CASSQGFSYNEQYF. V is TRBV3-1 and J is TRBJ2-5; D call uncertain. The CDR3 extends over 14 amino acids. Germline-derived CDR1 and CDR2 are LGHDT and YNNKEL (reference sequence). The V gene lost 3 bases and the J gene lost 11 bases, with 19 bases spanning the gap.

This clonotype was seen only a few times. Written as DNA, the CDR3 is TGTGCCAGCTCACCACCCAACAGGGGGACCTACGAGCAGTACTTC. Its translation: CASSPPNRGTYEQYF. The chain joins TRBV18 to TRBJ2-7; the match to TRBD1 covers 8 bases. V shed 0 bases, J shed 2 bases, and the junction held 3 bases outside the gene matches. Germline-derived CDR1 and CDR2 are KGHSH and LQKENI. The CDR3 is 15 residues long.

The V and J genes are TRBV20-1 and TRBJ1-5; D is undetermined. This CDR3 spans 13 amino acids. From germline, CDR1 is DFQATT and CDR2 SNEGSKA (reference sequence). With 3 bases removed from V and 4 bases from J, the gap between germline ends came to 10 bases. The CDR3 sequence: CSARSQKNQPQHF. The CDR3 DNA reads TGCAGTGCTAGGAGTCAGAAAAATCAGCCCCAGCATTTT.

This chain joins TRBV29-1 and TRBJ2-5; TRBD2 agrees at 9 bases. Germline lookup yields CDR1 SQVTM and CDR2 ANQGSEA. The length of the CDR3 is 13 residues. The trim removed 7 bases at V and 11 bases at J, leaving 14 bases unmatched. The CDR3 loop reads CSATTSGFNEQYF. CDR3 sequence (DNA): TGCAGCGCTACGACTAGCGGATTCAATGAGCAGTACTTC.

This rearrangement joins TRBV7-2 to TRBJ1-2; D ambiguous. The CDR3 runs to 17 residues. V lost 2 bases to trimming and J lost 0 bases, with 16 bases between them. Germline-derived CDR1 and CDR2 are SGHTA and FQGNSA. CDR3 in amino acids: CASSLRAPGRANYGYTF. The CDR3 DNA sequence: TGTGCCAGCAGCTTACGGGCCCCGGGAAGGGCTAACTATGGCTACACCTTC.

CDR3 DNA sequence: TGTGCCAGCAGCGACACGGACAGGGTTGGTGGCTACACCTTC. This sequence encodes CASSDTDRVGGYTF. V is TRBV7-2 and J is TRBJ1-2; 8 positions match TRBD1. After removal of 5 bases from V and 7 bases from J, the junction contained 9 bases not matched to a gene. CDR1 SGHTA and CDR2 FQGNSA come from the germline V gene. The CDR3 is made up of 14 amino acids. The full variable domain, rest sourced from reference TRBV7-2 and TRBJ1-2, is GAGVSQSPSNKVTEKGKDVELRCDPISGHTALYWYRQSLGQGLEFLIYFQGNSAPDKSGLPSDRFSAERTGGSVSTLTIQRTQQEDSAVYLCASSDTDRVGGYTFGSGTRLTVV.

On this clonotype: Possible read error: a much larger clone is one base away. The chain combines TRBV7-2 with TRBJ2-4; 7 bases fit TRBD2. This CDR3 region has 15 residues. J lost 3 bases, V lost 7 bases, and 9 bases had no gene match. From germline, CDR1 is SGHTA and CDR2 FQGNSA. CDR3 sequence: CASNSRGEGKNIQYF. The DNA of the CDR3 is TGTGCCAGCAACTCTCGGGGGGAAGGCAAAAACATTCAGTACTTC.

The CDR3 DNA reads TGCAGCGCTAACCCGGGGGGGAAAGAGACCCAGTACTTC. Protein sequence: CSANPGGKETQYF. The chain is built from TRBV29-1 and TRBJ2-5; 8 nucleotides align to TRBD2. This CDR3 spans 13 amino acids. V shed 7 bases and J 3 bases; nucleotides not matched to a gene: 7. CDR1 is SQVTM and CDR2 is ANQGSEA in the germline V gene. Using reference TRBV29-1 and TRBJ2-5 for the parts outside the CDR3, the full variable domain is SAVISQKPSRDICQRGTSLTIQCQVDSQVTMMFWYRQQPGQSLTLIATANQGSEATYESGFVIDKFPISRPNLTFSTLTVSNMSPEDSSIYLCSANPGGKETQYFGPGTRLLVL.

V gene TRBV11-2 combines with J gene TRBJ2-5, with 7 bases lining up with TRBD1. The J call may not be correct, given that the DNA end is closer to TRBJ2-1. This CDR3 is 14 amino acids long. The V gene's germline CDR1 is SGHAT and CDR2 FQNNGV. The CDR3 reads CASSPGQFQETQFF. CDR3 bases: TGTGCCAGCAGTCCGGGACAGTTCCAAGAGACCCAGTTCTTC.